Listed below are T cell receptor beta chains from one sample, sequenced in a study of regulatory T cells in long-lasting Graves disease. TCRdb analysed the multiplex PCR reads with MiXCR anew, one entry per CDR3 protein. The sample comprises a few hundred thousand distinct CDR3 sequences, around 20% of which are singletons, and roughly an eighth rests with the top ten. The specimen comprised peripheral blood mononuclear cells (PBMCs), sampled when the disease was refractory, from a patient treated with antithyroid drugs. Receptors were obtained from a female donor with Graves disease. Both conserved end residues are part of each CDR3. D genes are given only for firm matches. Clone size, where shown, is once, few, many, or a class for clones that have expanded.

j_call d_call clone_size v_call cdr3_aa cdr3_nt
TRBJ2-3 TRBD2 NA TRBV2 CASTAWREGTTDTQYF TGTGCCAGCACGGCGTGGCGGGAGGGCACCACAGATACGCAGTATTTT
TRBJ2-7 TRBD2 many TRBV5-1 CASSDPTGTSGSSYEQYF TGCGCCAGCAGCGACCCGACCGGGACTAGCGGGAGCTCCTACGAGCAGTACTTC
TRBJ2-5 TRBD2 many TRBV9 CASSVGGSGSYGETQYF TGTGCCAGCAGCGTAGGGGGTAGCGGGAGTTATGGAGAGACCCAGTACTTC
TRBJ2-5 TRBD1 many TRBV2 CASTPLGTAAQETQYF TGTGCCAGCACCCCCCTCGGGACAGCTGCTCAAGAGACCCAGTACTTC
TRBJ1-1 NA few TRBV30 CAWSVDQEMNTEAFF TGTGCCTGGAGTGTGGACCAGGAGATGAACACTGAAGCTTTCTTT
TRBJ2-2 NA few TRBV7-8 CASSFLAANTGELFF TGTGCCAGCAGCTTCTTAGCGGCGAACACCGGGGAGCTGTTTTTT
TRBJ2-2 TRBD2 few TRBV27 CASSQTSGRYPRTGELFF TGTGCCAGCAGCCAGACTAGCGGGAGATACCCGCGGACCGGGGAGCTGTTTTTT
TRBJ1-5 NA many TRBV6-1 CASSERRGADNQPQHF TGTGCCAGCAGTGAAAGGAGAGGGGCGGACAATCAGCCCCAGCATTTT
TRBJ1-6 NA NA TRBV5-1 CASSSDVGDSPLHF TGCGCCAGCAGCTCGGACGTGGGAGATTCACCCCTCCACTTT
TRBJ2-3 TRBD2 many TRBV18 CASSPTSGSTDTQYF TGTGCCAGCTCACCAACTAGCGGGAGCACAGATACGCAGTATTTT
TRBJ2-7 TRBD1 NA TRBV20-1 CSAERFGQGNPEQYF TGCAGTGCTGAGCGCTTTGGACAGGGGAACCCCGAGCAGTACTTC
TRBJ2-3 TRBD1 NA TRBV29-1 CSVAGTGGKTDTQYF TGCAGCGTCGCTGGGACAGGGGGTAAAACAGATACGCAGTATTTT